This is a list of T cell receptor beta chains from one sample in a study of OX40 agonist ivuxolimab in advanced cancers. Only in-frame clones appear in the TCRdb table, and some are missing; sequencing was by immunoSEQ multiplex PCR. The repertoire has around 100,000 clones, 90% to 95% of them found once; the top ten carry around 2.5%. This specimen was CD4+ or CD8+ T cells sorted from blood, taken in a trial of the OX40 agonist ivuxolimab. All receptors derive from an adult with an advanced solid tumor such as melanoma, head and neck, liver or kidney cancer. CDR3s include the opening cysteine and the closing phenylalanine or tryptophan. Clone sizes are given selectively: once, few, many, or a class where the clone is expanded.

J gene,V gene,clone size,CDR3 protein
TRBJ2-7,TRBV10-3,.,CATKGQGIEQYF
TRBJ1-2,TRBV7-2,.,CASSTRQGADYGYTF
TRBJ2-7,TRBV6-5,.,CASSRGRTGFEQYF
TRBJ1-1,TRBV28,few,CASSSSGTPGTEAFF
TRBJ2-5,TRBV2,.,CASSALETQYF
TRBJ1-5,TRBV19,.,CASSSAGTGLNQPQHF
TRBJ2-5,TRBV11-1,.,CASSGTGLQTQYF
TRBJ2-5,TRBV4-1,once,CASSQGVGLETQYF
TRBJ1-5,TRBV6-6,.,CASSFLGQGGQPQHF
TRBJ2-7,TRBV18,.,CASSPPNSYEQYF
TRBJ2-7,TRBV7-9,.,CASSLGQGAGDEQYF
TRBJ1-1,TRBV6-1,.,CASRARGDTEAFF
TRBJ1-3,TRBV6-5,.,CASSYTGTSRGNTIYF
TRBJ2-1,TRBV2,.,CASRERNNEQFF
TRBJ1-5,TRBV28,.,CASRRTGGVWPQHF
TRBJ2-1,TRBV4-2,once,CASSHGTSGIHNEQFF
TRBJ2-5,TRBV5-8,.,CASPLSPVLDSGRPRETQYF
TRBJ2-2,TRBV9,.,CASSVGNTGELFF
TRBJ1-3,TRBV11-3,.,CASSSDTETSRKPGNTIYF
TRBJ2-2,TRBV5-1,.,CASSWSGQINTGELFF
TRBJ2-7,TRBV7-2,few,CASSSTRIPHEQYF
TRBJ2-3,TRBV5-1,once,CASSSRASGSSADTQYF
TRBJ2-2,TRBV25-1,.,CASSGTVAHTGELFF
TRBJ2-1,TRBV9,.,CASSRSGSSYNEQFF
TRBJ2-3,TRBV28,.,CATGGAGKTDTQYF
TRBJ2-7,TRBV6-5,.,CASSYSKGLQGYEQYF
TRBJ1-1,TRBV7-3,.,CASSLDRLNTEAFF
TRBJ2-5,TRBV5-8,few,CASSTSGGRETQYF
TRBJ2-4,TRBV27,.,CASRSGAGPAKNIQYF